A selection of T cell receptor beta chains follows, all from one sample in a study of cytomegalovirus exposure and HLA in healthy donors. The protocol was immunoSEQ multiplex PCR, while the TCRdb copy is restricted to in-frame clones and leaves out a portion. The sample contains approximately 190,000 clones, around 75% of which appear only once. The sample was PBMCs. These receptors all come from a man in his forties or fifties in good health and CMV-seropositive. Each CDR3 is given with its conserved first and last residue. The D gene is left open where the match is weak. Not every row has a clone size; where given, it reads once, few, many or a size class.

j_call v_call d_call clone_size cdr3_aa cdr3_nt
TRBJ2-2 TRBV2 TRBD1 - CASMEQGVTGELFF TGTGCCAGCATGGAGCAGGGGGTCACCGGGGAGCTGTTTTTT
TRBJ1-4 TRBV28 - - CASSLESSGLREKLFF TGTGCCAGCAGCTTAGAGAGTAGCGGTCTTAGGGAAAAACTGTTTTTT
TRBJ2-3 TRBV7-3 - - CASSLADSTDTQYF TGTGCCAGCAGCTTAGCCGACTCCACAGATACGCAGTATTTT
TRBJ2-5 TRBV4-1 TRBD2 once CASSQLAGVGQETQYF TGCGCCAGCAGCCAGCTAGCGGGGGTTGGCCAAGAGACCCAGTACTTC
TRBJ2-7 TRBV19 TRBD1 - CASSIPGTGYEQYF TGTGCCAGTAGTATACCGGGGACAGGGTACGAGCAGTACTTC
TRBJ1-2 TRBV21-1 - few CASRFRDRGHGYTF TGTGCCAGCCGTTTCCGGGACAGGGGCCATGGCTACACCTTC
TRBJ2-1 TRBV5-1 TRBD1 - CASSSRTGGLSYNEQFF TGCGCCAGCAGCTCCAGGACAGGGGGCCTTTCCTACAATGAGCAGTTCTTC
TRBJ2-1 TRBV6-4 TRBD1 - CASRGTGGNEQFF TGTGCCAGCAGGGGGACAGGGGGAAATGAGCAGTTCTTC
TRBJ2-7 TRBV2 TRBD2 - CASSESRGGSSYEQYF TGTGCCAGCAGTGAGAGCCGGGGGGGTAGCTCCTACGAGCAGTACTTC
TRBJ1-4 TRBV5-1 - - CASSLLRTSTNEKLFF TGCGCCAGCAGCTTGTTACGTACTTCAACTAATGAAAAACTGTTTTTT
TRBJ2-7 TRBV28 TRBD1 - CASKTRDRGPYEQYF TGTGCCAGCAAAACCCGGGACAGGGGGCCTTACGAGCAGTACTTC
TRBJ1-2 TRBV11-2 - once CASSPRGRGRGYTF TGTGCCAGCAGCCCCCGGGGTAGGGGGAGAGGCTACACCTTC
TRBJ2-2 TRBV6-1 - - CASSDVRELFF TGTGCCAGCAGTGACGTTCGGGAGCTGTTTTTT
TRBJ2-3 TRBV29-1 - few CSLIQGDTQYF TGCAGTTTAATTCAGGGGGATACGCAGTATTTT
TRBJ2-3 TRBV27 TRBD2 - CASSWDGGALYTDTQYF TGTGCCAGCAGTTGGGACGGGGGGGCTTTATACACAGATACGCAGTATTTT
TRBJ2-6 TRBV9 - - CASSSGTGVSGANVLTF TGTGCCAGCAGCAGCGGGACAGGCGTCTCTGGGGCCAACGTCCTGACTTTC
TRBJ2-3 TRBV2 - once CAGLRGDTQYF TGTGCCGGCCTAAGGGGAGATACGCAGTATTTT
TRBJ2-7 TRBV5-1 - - CASSLWEGGSNYEQYF TGCGCCAGCAGCTTGTGGGAGGGGGGTTCCAACTACGAGCAGTACTTC